These T cell receptor beta chains were read from a single sample in a study of blood T cell repertoires in COVID-19. Libraries were prepared by immunoSEQ multiplex PCR; TCRdb keeps only in-frame clonotypes and omits some of them. The repertoire includes about 70,000 clones, more than 75% of them detected once, and around 9.9% sits in the top ten. Sequencing used peripheral blood. The receptors here all came from a woman aged 18-30 years with acute or convalescent COVID-19. The CDR3 runs from the conserved cysteine through the conserved F or W. Each record gives: clone size, J gene, D gene, V gene, CDR3 protein, CDR3 DNA. The D gene is left open where the match is weak. Size values are once, few and many counts, or a class for expanded clones, and some rows have none.

few TRBJ2-1 TRBD2 TRBV30 CAWSVLAGIDEQFF TGTGCCTGGAGTGTACTAGCGGGAATTGATGAGCAGTTCTTC
- TRBJ1-3 TRBD1 TRBV6-5 CASIPGGLNTIYF TGTGCCAGTATCCCAGGGGGGTTGAACACCATATATTTT
- TRBJ1-5 TRBD1 TRBV7-2 CASSPGQGAQPQHF TGTGCCAGCAGCCCCGGACAGGGGGCTCAGCCCCAGCATTTT
- TRBJ1-5 - TRBV19 CASSIWSGGNQPQHF TGTGCCAGTAGTATCTGGTCAGGCGGCAATCAGCCCCAGCATTTT
- TRBJ2-6 TRBD2 TRBV7-9 CASSLPGGEPGANVLTF TGTGCCAGCAGCCTCCCGGGGGGTGAGCCTGGGGCCAACGTCCTGACTTTC
- TRBJ2-3 TRBD2 TRBV27 CASSLHTSGSTDTQYF TGTGCCAGCAGTTTACACACTAGCGGGAGTACAGATACGCAGTATTTT
- TRBJ2-2 - TRBV28 CASTRGNTNTGELFF TGTGCCAGTACGCGCGGCAACACGAACACCGGGGAGCTGTTTTTT
- TRBJ2-7 TRBD2 TRBV15 CATSRDRRREGPTYEQYF TGTGCCACCAGCAGAGACAGGAGGCGGGAGGGACCTACCTACGAGCAGTACTTC
- TRBJ2-7 TRBD2 TRBV7-2 CASSRTSVNEQYF TGTGCCAGCTCGAGGACTAGCGTGAACGAGCAGTACTTC
- TRBJ2-1 TRBD2 TRBV18 CASSILGTSGRFDNEQFF TGTGCCAGCTCCATTCTCGGGACTAGCGGGAGATTTGACAATGAGCAGTTCTTC
- TRBJ2-5 - TRBV2 CASTGYEETQYF TGTGCCAGCACAGGGTACGAAGAGACCCAGTACTTC
once TRBJ1-4 - TRBV28 CASSSVGGARDEKLFF TGTGCCAGCAGTTCGGTCGGGGGGGCTCGAGATGAAAAACTGTTTTTT
- TRBJ2-1 TRBD2 TRBV6-1 CASSEFSSGGFYNEQFF TGTGCCAGCAGTGAATTCTCTAGCGGGGGGTTTTACAATGAGCAGTTCTTC
once TRBJ2-2 - TRBV6-5 CASSPEVNERELFF TGTGCCAGCAGTCCGGAGGTTAACGAGAGGGAGCTGTTTTTT
few TRBJ1-4 - TRBV7-9 CASSPLGVSEKLFF TGTGCCAGCAGCCCCCTCGGGGTTAGCGAAAAACTGTTTTTT
- TRBJ2-2 TRBD2 TRBV7-8 CASSPRLAGGVIGELFF TGTGCCAGCAGCCCAAGACTAGCGGGAGGGGTTATCGGGGAGCTGTTTTTT
- TRBJ1-2 TRBD1 TRBV19 CASSGDSLAGYTF TGTGCCAGTAGTGGGGACAGTTTGGCTGGCTACACCTTC
- TRBJ1-1 TRBD1 TRBV12-5 CASGPGQGMNTEAFF TGTGCTAGTGGCCCGGGACAGGGAATGAACACTGAAGCTTTCTTT
- TRBJ2-7 - TRBV5-1 CASSLTGQPGPYEQYF TGCGCCAGCAGCTTGACAGGCCAACCGGGTCCCTACGAGCAGTACTTC
- TRBJ2-2 TRBD2 TRBV6-2/TRBV6-3 CASSYFAGGDDTGELFF TGTGCCAGCAGTTACTTCGCGGGAGGTGACGACACCGGGGAGCTGTTTTTT
- TRBJ2-6 - TRBV30 CAWSVFRGSGANVLTF TGTGCCTGGAGTGTTTTCAGGGGCTCTGGGGCCAACGTCCTGACTTTC
- TRBJ2-2 TRBD2 TRBV7-9 CASWEGPGELFF TGTGCCAGCTGGGAGGGCCCCGGGGAGCTGTTTTTT
- TRBJ1-1 TRBD1 TRBV30 CAGTGGTEAFF TGTGCCGGGACAGGGGGCACTGAAGCTTTCTTT
- TRBJ1-2 - TRBV2 CASSELRQTNYGYTF TGTGCCAGCAGTGAATTACGTCAGACTAACTATGGCTACACCTTC
- TRBJ2-1 TRBD2 TRBV4-3 CASSQDRLAGAYEQFF TGCGCCAGCAGCCAAGATAGACTAGCGGGAGCTTATGAGCAGTTCTTC
- TRBJ1-2 - TRBV6-1 CASSEKVLDRANYGYTF TGTGCCAGCAGTGAAAAGGTTTTAGACAGAGCTAACTATGGCTACACCTTC
- TRBJ1-1 - TRBV28 CASRPRGSNTEAFF TGTGCCAGCAGACCCCGCGGATCTAACACTGAAGCTTTCTTT
- TRBJ2-5 TRBD1 TRBV11-2 CASSFGTVQETQYF TGTGCCAGCAGCTTTGGGACAGTCCAAGAGACCCAGTACTTC
- TRBJ1-1 - TRBV7-9 CASSLAGANTEAFF TGTGCCAGCAGCTTAGCGGGGGCGAACACTGAAGCTTTCTTT
- TRBJ2-3 TRBD2 TRBV10-2 CASSRLAGTDTQYF TGCGCCAGCAGTAGACTAGCGGGCACAGATACGCAGTATTTT
- TRBJ1-2 - TRBV12-3/TRBV12-4 CASSLANYGYTF TGTGCCAGCAGCCTCGCTAACTATGGCTACACCTTC
once TRBJ2-7 TRBD2 TRBV5-6 CASSRGTSFHEQYF TGTGCCAGCAGCAGGGGGACTAGCTTCCACGAGCAGTACTTC
- TRBJ2-5 - TRBV6-2/TRBV6-3 CASSRGLAQETQYF TGTGCCAGCAGTAGAGGTCTAGCGCAAGAGACCCAGTACTTC
- TRBJ2-7 - TRBV21-1 CASSKALWGDYEQYF TGTGCCAGCAGCAAAGCGCTTTGGGGAGACTACGAGCAGTACTTC
- TRBJ2-2 - TRBV7-9 CASSLVGVSGELFF TGTGCCAGCAGCTTAGTAGGGGTATCCGGGGAGCTGTTTTTT
- TRBJ2-3 - TRBV7-8 CATKRFSTDTQYF TGTGCCACCAAGAGGTTCTCCACAGATACGCAGTATTTT
once TRBJ1-1 - TRBV20-1 CSASQSTEAFF TGCAGTGCTAGTCAGTCGACTGAAGCTTTCTTT
- TRBJ1-2 - TRBV5-8 CASSLGVRAHGYTF TGTGCCAGCAGCTTGGGGGTCAGGGCACATGGCTACACCTTC
- TRBJ1-1 - TRBV9 CASSAGGGTEAFF TGTGCCAGCAGCGCGGGGGGAGGTACTGAAGCTTTCTTT
- TRBJ2-7 TRBD1 TRBV5-4 CASSYDRGQTYEQYF TGTGCCAGCAGCTACGACAGGGGGCAAACCTACGAGCAGTACTTC
- TRBJ1-4 - TRBV25-1 CASSQANEKLFF TGTGCCAGCAGCCAGGCCAATGAAAAACTGTTTTTT
- TRBJ2-3 TRBD2 TRBV5-4 CASSLASGAGWADTQYF TGTGCCAGCAGCTTGGCGAGCGGAGCGGGATGGGCAGATACGCAGTATTTT
- TRBJ1-2 - TRBV9 CASSVNRGWNGYTF TGTGCCAGCAGCGTCAATAGGGGCTGGAATGGCTACACCTTC
- TRBJ1-4 - TRBV2 CASSGGGANEKLFF TGTGCCAGCAGTGGGGGCGGGGCTAATGAAAAACTGTTTTTT
- TRBJ2-7 TRBD1 TRBV11-2 CASSLVGGQSYEQYF TGTGCCAGCAGCTTAGTTGGGGGACAGTCCTACGAGCAGTACTTC
- TRBJ2-1 - TRBV7-9 CASSPMAASEQFF TGTGCCAGCAGCCCTATGGCGGCCTCTGAGCAGTTCTTC
- TRBJ1-5 - TRBV12-3/TRBV12-4 CASRLLNQPQHF TGTGCCAGCAGACTTCTCAATCAGCCCCAGCATTTT
- TRBJ1-1 TRBD1 TRBV18 CASSPQGQKNTEAFF TGTGCCAGCTCACCGCAGGGACAGAAGAACACTGAAGCTTTCTTT
- TRBJ1-2 TRBD1 TRBV5-6 CASRSGTGHPYGYTF TGTGCCAGCAGGTCCGGGACAGGGCACCCCTATGGCTACACCTTC
- TRBJ1-5 TRBD1 TRBV30 CACTGGRQPQHF TGTGCCTGCACAGGGGGGCGGCAGCCCCAGCATTTT
large TRBJ1-1 - TRBV5-6 CASSTSGWGTEAFF TGTGCCAGCAGCACATCAGGGTGGGGCACTGAAGCTTTCTTT